This T cell receptor beta chain is drawn from a study of blood T cells in healthy people across ages. Alongside a J-beta primer mix, a sample-barcoded 5' primer served in a second PCR lasting about 7 to 11 cycles. TCRdb itself ran the 5' RACE reads through MiXCR, one entry per CDR3 protein. The repertoire includes hundreds of thousands of distinct CDR3 sequences, more than 45% of them detected once, and roughly 20% sits in the top ten. Germline lookup yields CDR1 SGDLS and CDR2 YYNGEE. The CDR3 runs 14 residues. The ends were cut back, 3 bases at V and 3 bases at J, with 11 bases in the middle. Isolation of PBMCs gave at least 7 million cells per sample.

The receptor comes from a man younger than 45 in good health. Source material: blood. The rearrangement joins TRBV9 to TRBJ2-3; D call uncertain. DNA of the CDR3: TGTGCCAGCAGCGCCAACCTGGGTACAGATACGCAGTATTTT. Translated: CASSANLGTDTQYF.